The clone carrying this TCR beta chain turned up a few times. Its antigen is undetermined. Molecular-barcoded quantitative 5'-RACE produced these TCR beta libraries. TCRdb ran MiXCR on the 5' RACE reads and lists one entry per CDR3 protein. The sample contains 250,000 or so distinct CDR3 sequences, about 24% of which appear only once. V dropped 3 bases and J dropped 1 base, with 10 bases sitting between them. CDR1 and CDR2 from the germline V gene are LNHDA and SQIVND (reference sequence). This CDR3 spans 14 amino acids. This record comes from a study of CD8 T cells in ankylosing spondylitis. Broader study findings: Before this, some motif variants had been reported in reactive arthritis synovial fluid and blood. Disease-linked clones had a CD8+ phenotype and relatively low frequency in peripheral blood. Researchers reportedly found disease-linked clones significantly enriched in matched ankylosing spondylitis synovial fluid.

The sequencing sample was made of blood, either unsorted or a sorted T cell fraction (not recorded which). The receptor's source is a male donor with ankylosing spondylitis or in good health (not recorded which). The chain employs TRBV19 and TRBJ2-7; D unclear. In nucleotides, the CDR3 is TGTGCCAGTAGTATGGGTCATACTTCCTACGAGCAGTACTTC. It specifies CASSMGHTSYEQYF.